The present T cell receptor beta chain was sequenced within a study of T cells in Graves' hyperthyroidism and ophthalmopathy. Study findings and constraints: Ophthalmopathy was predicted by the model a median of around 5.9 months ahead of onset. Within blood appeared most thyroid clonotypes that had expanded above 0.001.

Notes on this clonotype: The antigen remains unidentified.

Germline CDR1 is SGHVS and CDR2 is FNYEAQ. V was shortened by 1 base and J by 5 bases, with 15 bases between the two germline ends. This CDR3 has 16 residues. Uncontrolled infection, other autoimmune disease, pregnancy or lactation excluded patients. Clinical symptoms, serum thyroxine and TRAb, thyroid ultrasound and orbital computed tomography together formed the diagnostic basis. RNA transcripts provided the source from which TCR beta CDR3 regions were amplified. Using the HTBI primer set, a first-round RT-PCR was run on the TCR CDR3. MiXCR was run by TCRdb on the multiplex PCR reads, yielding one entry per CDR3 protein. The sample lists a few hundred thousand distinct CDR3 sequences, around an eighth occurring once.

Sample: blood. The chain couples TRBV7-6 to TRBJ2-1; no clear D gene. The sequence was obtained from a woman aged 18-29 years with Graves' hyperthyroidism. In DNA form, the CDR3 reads TGTGCCAGCAGCTTAGGTGGACCATATAGGAACAATGAGCAGTTCTTC. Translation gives CASSLGGPYRNNEQFF.